This TCR beta chain appears in the sequencing data of a study of OX40 agonist ivuxolimab in advanced cancers. About the study: Hepatocellular carcinoma, melanoma, renal cell or head and neck cancer was diagnosed in the dose-escalation patients. Enrollees could have had prior anti-PD-1, anti-PD-L1 or anti-CTLA-4 therapy, which around 40% had received. Partial responses, seen in three patients, involved one hepatocellular carcinoma and two cutaneous melanomas.

Sequenced by immunoSEQ multiplex PCR; TCRdb stores in-frame clones only, minus some. The table includes about 120,000 clones, roughly 93% detected once. Cycle 7 day 1, cycle 4 day 1, and baseline were the timepoints at which blood was sampled. Germline V gene sequence: CDR1 MNHEY, CDR2 SVGAGI. J gave up 4 bases and V 6 bases, and 7 bases lay outside the gene matches. CDR3 length: 15 amino acids. A single count supports this clone. This chain joins TRBV6-5 and TRBJ2-1; 9 bases fit TRBD2. The origin of this receptor is an adult with an advanced solid tumor such as melanoma, head and neck, liver or kidney cancer. The sequenced sample was CD4+ or CD8+ T cells sorted from blood, obtained in a trial of the OX40 agonist ivuxolimab. Here the CDR3 DNA reads TGTGCCAGCAGCCAGGGGCTAGCGGGGTACAATGAGCAGTTCTTC. Protein sequence: CASSQGLAGYNEQFF.